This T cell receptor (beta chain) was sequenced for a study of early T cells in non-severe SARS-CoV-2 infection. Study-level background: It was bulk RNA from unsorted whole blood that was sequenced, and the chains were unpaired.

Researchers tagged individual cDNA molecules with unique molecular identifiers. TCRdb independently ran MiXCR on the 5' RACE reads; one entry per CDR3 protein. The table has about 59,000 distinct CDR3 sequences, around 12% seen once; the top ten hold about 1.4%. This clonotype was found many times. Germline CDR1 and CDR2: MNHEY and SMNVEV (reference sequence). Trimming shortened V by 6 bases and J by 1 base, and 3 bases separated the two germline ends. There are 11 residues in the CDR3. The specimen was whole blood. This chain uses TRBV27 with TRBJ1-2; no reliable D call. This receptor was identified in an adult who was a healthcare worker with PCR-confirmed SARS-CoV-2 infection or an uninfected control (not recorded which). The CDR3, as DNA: TGTGCCAGCAGGGGTAACTATGGCTACACCTTC. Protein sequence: CASRGNYGYTF.